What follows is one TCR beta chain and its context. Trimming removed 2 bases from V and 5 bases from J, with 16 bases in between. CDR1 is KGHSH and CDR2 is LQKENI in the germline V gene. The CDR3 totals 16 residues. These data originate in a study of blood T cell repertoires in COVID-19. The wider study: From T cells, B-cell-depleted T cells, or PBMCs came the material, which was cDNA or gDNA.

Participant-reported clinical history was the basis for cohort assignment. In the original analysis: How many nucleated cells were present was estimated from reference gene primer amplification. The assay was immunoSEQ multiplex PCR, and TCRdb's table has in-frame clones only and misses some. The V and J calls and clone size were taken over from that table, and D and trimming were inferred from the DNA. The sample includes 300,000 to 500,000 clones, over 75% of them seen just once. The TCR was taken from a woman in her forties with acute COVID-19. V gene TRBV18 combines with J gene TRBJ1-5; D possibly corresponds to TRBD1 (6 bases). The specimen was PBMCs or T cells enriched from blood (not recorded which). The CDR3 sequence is CASSPKDNRVDQPQHF. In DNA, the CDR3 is TGTGCCAGCTCACCAAAGGATAACAGGGTGGATCAGCCCCAGCATTTT.